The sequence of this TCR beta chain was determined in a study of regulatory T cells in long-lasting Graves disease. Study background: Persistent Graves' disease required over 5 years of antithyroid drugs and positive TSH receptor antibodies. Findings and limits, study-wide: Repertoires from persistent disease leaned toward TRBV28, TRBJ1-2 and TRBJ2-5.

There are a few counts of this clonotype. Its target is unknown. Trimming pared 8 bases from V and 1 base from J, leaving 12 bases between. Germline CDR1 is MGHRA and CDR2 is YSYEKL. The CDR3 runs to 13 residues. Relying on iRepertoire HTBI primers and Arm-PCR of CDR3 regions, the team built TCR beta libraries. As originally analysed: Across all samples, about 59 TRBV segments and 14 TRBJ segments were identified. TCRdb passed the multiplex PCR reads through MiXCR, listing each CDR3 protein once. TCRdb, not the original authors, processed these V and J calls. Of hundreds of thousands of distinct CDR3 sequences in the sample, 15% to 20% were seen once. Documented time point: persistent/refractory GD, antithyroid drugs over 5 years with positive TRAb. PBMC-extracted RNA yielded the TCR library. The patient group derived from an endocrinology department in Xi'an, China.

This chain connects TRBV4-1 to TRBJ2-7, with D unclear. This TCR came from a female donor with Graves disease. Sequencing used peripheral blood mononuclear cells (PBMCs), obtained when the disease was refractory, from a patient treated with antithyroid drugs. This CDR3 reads CASSLTESYEQYF. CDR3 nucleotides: TGCGCCAGCTCCCTTACTGAATCCTACGAGCAGTACTTC.